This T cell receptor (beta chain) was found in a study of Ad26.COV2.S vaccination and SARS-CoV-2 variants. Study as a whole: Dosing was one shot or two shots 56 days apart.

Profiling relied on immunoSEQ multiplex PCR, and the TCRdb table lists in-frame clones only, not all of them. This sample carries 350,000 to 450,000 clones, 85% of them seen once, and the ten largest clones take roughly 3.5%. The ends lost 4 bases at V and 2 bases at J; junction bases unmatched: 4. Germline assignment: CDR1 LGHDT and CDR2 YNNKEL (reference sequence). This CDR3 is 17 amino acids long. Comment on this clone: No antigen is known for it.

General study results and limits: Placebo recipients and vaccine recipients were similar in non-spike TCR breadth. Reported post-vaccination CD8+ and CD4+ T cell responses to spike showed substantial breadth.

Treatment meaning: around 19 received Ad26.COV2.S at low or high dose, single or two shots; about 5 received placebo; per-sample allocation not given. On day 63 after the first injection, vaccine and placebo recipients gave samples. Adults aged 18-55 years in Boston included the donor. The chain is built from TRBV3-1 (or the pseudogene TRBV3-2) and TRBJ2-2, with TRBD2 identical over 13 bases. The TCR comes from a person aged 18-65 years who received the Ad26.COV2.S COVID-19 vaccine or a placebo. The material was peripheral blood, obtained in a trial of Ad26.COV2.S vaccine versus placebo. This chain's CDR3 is CASSLRTSGSNTGELFF. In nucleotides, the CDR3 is TGTGCCAGCAGCCTAAGGACTAGCGGGAGCAACACCGGGGAGCTGTTTTTT.